This T cell receptor (beta chain) was captured in a study of blood T cells in healthy people across ages. Broader study findings: The percentage of naive T cells correlated strongly with TCR beta diversity.

Then a second PCR, running about 6 to 12 cycles, was carried out with a sample-barcoded 5' primer and a J-beta primer mix. All cDNA molecules were each tagged by a template-switch adaptor with 12 random nucleotides. TCRdb itself ran the 5' RACE reads through MiXCR, one entry per CDR3 protein. The data show about 780,000 distinct CDR3 sequences, around 24% seen once. CDR1 is SGHRS, CDR2 YFSETQ, per germline. V was shortened by 0 bases and J by 4 bases, with 11 bases between the two germline ends. The CDR3 has 15 amino acids. This clonotype was detected a few times. Its antigen is still unknown. This sample was also put to use in a study of T cells of mothers and their children. This second report adds: Similar thymic selection effects on TCR recombination output appear in pairs, both related and unrelated.

The gene calls are TRBV5-1 and TRBJ1-3, with D uncertain. The receptor comes from a boy younger than 18 in good health. Sequencing was performed on blood. CDR3 protein: CASSLGGNSGNTIYF. Written as DNA, the CDR3 is TGCGCCAGCAGCTTGGGAGGGAATTCAGGAAACACCATATATTTT.